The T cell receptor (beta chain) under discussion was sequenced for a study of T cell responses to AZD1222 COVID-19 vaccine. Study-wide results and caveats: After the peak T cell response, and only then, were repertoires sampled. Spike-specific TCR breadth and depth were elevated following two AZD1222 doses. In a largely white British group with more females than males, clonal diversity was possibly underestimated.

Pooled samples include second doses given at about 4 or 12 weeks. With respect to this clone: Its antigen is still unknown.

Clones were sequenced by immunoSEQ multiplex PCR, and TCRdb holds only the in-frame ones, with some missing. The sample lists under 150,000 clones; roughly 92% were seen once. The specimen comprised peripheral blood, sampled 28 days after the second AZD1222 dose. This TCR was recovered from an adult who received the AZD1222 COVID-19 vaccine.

CDR3 DNA sequence: TGTGCCAGTAGTATAGCCCCCGGACAGGGGAGCAATCAGCCCCAGCATTTT. This gives the protein CASSIAPGQGSNQPQHF. This chain connects TRBV19 to TRBJ1-5; TRBD1 aligns across 9 bases. The CDR3 spans 17 residues. The V gene's germline CDR1 is LNHDA and CDR2 SQIVND (reference sequence). J lost 1 base, V lost 1 base, and 5 bases had no gene match.